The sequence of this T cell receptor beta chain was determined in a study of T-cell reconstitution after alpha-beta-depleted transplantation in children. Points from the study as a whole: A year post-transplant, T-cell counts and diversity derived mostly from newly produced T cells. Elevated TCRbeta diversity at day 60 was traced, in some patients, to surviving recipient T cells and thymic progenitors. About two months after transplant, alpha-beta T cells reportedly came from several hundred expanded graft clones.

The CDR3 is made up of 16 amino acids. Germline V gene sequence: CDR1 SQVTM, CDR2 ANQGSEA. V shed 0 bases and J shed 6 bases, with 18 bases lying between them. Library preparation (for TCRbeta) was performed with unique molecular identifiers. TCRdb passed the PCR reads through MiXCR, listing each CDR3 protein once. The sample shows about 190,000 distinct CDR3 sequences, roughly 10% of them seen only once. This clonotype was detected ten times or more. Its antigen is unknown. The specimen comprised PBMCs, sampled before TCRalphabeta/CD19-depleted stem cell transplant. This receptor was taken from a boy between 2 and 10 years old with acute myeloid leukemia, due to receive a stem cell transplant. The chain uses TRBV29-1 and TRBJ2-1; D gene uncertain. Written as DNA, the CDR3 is TGCAGCGTTGAAGATTTATACAGAACCCGTGCCAATGAGCAGTTCTTC. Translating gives CSVEDLYRTRANEQFF.